This T cell receptor (beta chain) originates from a study of CD8 T cells in ankylosing spondylitis (dated by TCRdb to between 2016 and 2019). Regarding the research as a whole: T cell receptor beta repertoires were profiled in healthy donors and ankylosing spondylitis patients so that disease-linked TCR variants could be found. The whole study cohort included under 140 healthy donors and around 24 ankylosing spondylitis patients. Peripheral blood was sampled, and synovial fluid was additionally collected from ankylosing spondylitis patients. What the work shows at the level of the full study, not this receptor alone: According to the report, matched synovial fluid samples from ankylosing spondylitis patients were significantly enriched for the disease-linked clones. The disease-linked clones had a CD8+ phenotype and were found at relatively low frequencies in peripheral blood. Some of the motif variants had been reported before in the synovial fluid and blood of reactive arthritis patients, a finding that suggests common disease-initiation mechanisms. Blood from ankylosing spondylitis patients appeared to be characterized by a TCR beta motif composed of about eight highly homologous amino acid variants.

This clonotype appeared many times. What antigen it recognizes has not been identified. The record has no base qualities; no much larger clone is one base away. V lost 8 bases and J lost 1 base; the stretch between them is 14 bases long. Reading from cysteine to phenylalanine, the CDR3 counts 13 amino acids. Only CDR3 DNA is held: 39 bases, read in frame from base 1. The germline V gene sets CDR1 to SQVTM and CDR2 to ANQGSEA. The listed sequencing device is Illumina HiSeq 2500. TCR beta libraries were prepared by quantitative 5'-RACE with molecular barcodes. The study's own analysis went as follows. A new computational method, built on a probabilistic model of VDJ rearrangement, was used to identify disease-linked TCR variants. TCRdb reprocessing: public reads trimmed at Q25 with fastp, clones called with MiXCR, in-frame beta chains kept. Merged by CDR3 protein, the rows form single entries marked with the most common genes and DNA. The V and J calls here are based on TCRdb, not the publication. This sample comprises fewer than 550,000 distinct CDR3 sequences, approximately 5.3% of them detected only once. The top ten clones comprise approximately 4% of the sample.

Here the chain combines TRBV29-1 and TRBJ1-1, with no reliable assignment of the D segment. The receptor was isolated from a male donor with ankylosing spondylitis. The sequenced material came from blood, either unsorted or a sorted T cell fraction (not recorded which). The nucleotide sequence is given as TGCAGCCTCCTCGAGCGACAGAACACTGAAGCTTTCTTT. The resulting protein is CSLLERQNTEAFF.